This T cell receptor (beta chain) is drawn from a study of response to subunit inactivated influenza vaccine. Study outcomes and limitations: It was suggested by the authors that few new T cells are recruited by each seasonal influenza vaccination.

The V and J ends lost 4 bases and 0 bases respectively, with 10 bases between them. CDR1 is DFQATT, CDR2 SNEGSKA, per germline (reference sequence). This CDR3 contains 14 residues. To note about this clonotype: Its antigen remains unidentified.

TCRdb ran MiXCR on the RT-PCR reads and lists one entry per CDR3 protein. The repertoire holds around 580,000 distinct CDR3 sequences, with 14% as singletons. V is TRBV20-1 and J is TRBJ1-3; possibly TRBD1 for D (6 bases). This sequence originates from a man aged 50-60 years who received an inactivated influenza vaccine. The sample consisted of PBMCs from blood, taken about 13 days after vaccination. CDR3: CSAKTGLSGNTIYF. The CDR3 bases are TGCAGTGCTAAGACAGGTCTCTCTGGAAACACCATATATTTT.